These 4 T cell receptor beta chains were all obtained from the same sample, sequenced in a study of somatic mutations in cytotoxic T cells in rheumatoid arthritis. Only in-frame clones appear in the TCRdb table, and some are missing; sequencing was by immunoSEQ multiplex PCR. The sample has 35,000 to 45,000 clones; 70% to 85% are singletons. Material: CD8+ T cells sorted from blood. Receptors originate from a man in his forties or fifties in good health.

The rearrangement uses TRBV27 and TRBJ2-5; 11 bases are a match to TRBD2. Germline V CDR1 and CDR2: MNHEY, SMNVEV (reference sequence). V gave up 6 bases and J gave up 4 bases; unmatched junction bases: 7. This CDR3 comprises 15 residues. CDR3 nucleotide sequence: TGTGCCAGCAGATTACTAGCGGGAGAGAGAGAGACCCAGTACTTC. This gives the protein CASRLLAGERETQYF.

The J gene is TRBJ2-7, the V gene TRBV7-3; TRBD2 agrees at 8 bases. V lost 2 bases and J lost 6; bases outside the gene matches: 9. The CDR3 sequence is 15 residues long. From germline, CDR1 is SGHTA and CDR2 FQGTGA. CDR3 DNA sequence: TGTGCCAGCAGCTTAGGAATAGGACTAGCCGGCGAGCAGTACTTC. Amino acids: CASSLGIGLAGEQYF. Full variable domain (rest looked up from reference TRBV7-3 and TRBJ2-7): GAGVSQTPSNKVTEKGKYVELRCDPISGHTALYWYRQSLGQGPEFLIYFQGTGAADDSGLPNDRFFAVRPEGSVSTLKIQRTERGDSAVYLCASSLGIGLAGEQYFGPGTRLTVT.

This clone was detected only a few times. The rearrangement links TRBV19 to TRBJ1-2; D is undetermined. This CDR3 has 13 residues. The V gene lost 4 bases and the J gene lost 2 bases, with 8 bases spanning the gap. The germline V gene encodes CDR1 LNHDA and CDR2 SQIVND (reference sequence). The CDR3 DNA is TGTGCCAGTAGTACCGACGGGAACTATGGCTACACCTTC. Amino acids: CASSTDGNYGYTF.

The genes are TRBV18 and TRBJ2-4, with 13 bases fitting TRBD2. The V gene end was trimmed by 5 bases and the J gene end by 0 bases; junction bases not matched to a gene: 10. The CDR3 spans 19 residues. Germline lookup yields CDR1 KGHSH and CDR2 LQKENI. The CDR3 loop reads CASSATGLAGVLAKNIQYF. CDR3 coding DNA: TGTGCCAGCTCAGCCACCGGACTAGCGGGAGTGCTAGCCAAAAACATTCAGTACTTC. Full variable domain (rest looked up from reference TRBV18 and TRBJ2-4): NAGVMQNPRHLVRRRGQEARLRCSPMKGHSHVYWYRQLPEEGLKFMVYLQKENIIDESGMPKERFSAEFPKEGPSILRIQQVVRGDSAAYFCASSATGLAGVLAKNIQYFGAGTRLSVL.